A single TCR beta chain is shown here with its context. Its target is unknown. This entry is derived from a study of monozygotic twins with inflammatory bowel disease. CDR1 SGHRS and CDR2 YFSETQ come from the germline V gene. The CDR3 totals 16 residues. General study points: Diversity of TCRbeta measured by inverse Simpson was lower in IBD patients than in healthy co-twins.

Two nested PCRs, run for approximately 16 and 9 cycles, were applied to TCRalpha and TCRbeta cDNA. TCRdb processed the 5' RACE reads again and assigns one entry to each CDR3 protein, with no DNA. This sample contains 330,000 or so distinct CDR3 sequences. Sequencing was done on a sample of blood. The TCR originated in a human donor with ulcerative colitis or Crohn's disease, or a healthy co-twin of an affected twin (not recorded which). This chain links TRBV5-1 with TRBJ2-7; the D call of TRBD1 rests on TCRdb alone, since no DNA is present to check it. The CDR3 spells CASRTTGAGGFHEQYF.